These T cell receptor beta chains were read from a single sample in a study of cytomegalovirus exposure and HLA in healthy donors. Only in-frame clones appear in the TCRdb table, and some are missing; sequencing was by immunoSEQ multiplex PCR. The table includes fewer than 150,000 clones, roughly 74% detected once. Material: PBMCs. The receptors originated from a middle-aged woman in good health and CMV-seropositive. Both conserved end residues are part of each CDR3. The order of the fields is V gene, D gene, J gene, clone size, CDR3 protein, CDR3 DNA. D genes are given only for firm matches. Not every row has a clone size; where given, it reads once, few, many or a size class.

TRBV5-4	TRBD2	TRBJ2-3	few	CASSPKLAGVTDTQYF	TGTGCCAGCAGCCCCAAACTAGCGGGGGTCACAGATACGCAGTATTTT
TRBV13	.	TRBJ2-7	.	CASSLGLPSYEQYF	TGTGCCAGCAGCTTGGGACTTCCCTCCTACGAGCAGTACTTC
TRBV7-7	.	TRBJ2-2	.	CASSQYGELFF	TGTGCTAGCAGCCAGTACGGGGAGCTGTTTTTT
TRBV29-1	TRBD1	TRBJ2-7	.	CSVAPTGRSYEQYF	TGCAGCGTTGCCCCGACAGGGCGGAGTTACGAGCAGTACTTC
TRBV11-2	.	TRBJ1-2	.	CASRGASYGYTF	TGTGCCAGCAGGGGGGCGTCCTATGGCTACACCTTC
TRBV7-2	TRBD2	TRBJ2-3	.	CASSLLGLAGSSTDTQYF	TGTGCCAGCAGCCTCCTTGGACTAGCGGGGTCTAGCACAGATACGCAGTATTTT
TRBV30	.	TRBJ2-5	.	CAWSVGQQETQYF	TGTGCCTGGAGTGTGGGACAACAAGAGACCCAGTACTTC
TRBV5-1	TRBD1	TRBJ2-2	.	CASSPYGTGGTGELFF	TGCGCCAGCAGCCCCTACGGGACAGGGGGCACCGGGGAGCTGTTTTTT
TRBV6-5	TRBD2	TRBJ2-7	.	CASSYDGGSINEQYF	TGTGCCAGCAGTTACGATGGCGGGAGTATCAACGAGCAGTACTTC
TRBV4-1	.	TRBJ1-1	once	CASSQDGERGRTEAFF	TGCGCCAGCAGCCAAGACGGGGAACGGGGGAGGACTGAAGCTTTCTTT
TRBV27	TRBD1	TRBJ2-5	.	CASSRDRETQYF	TGTGCCAGCAGCCGGGACAGGGAGACCCAGTACTTC
TRBV5-6	.	TRBJ1-2	.	CASSLVGGGYGYTF	TGTGCCAGCAGCTTGGTGGGGGGAGGCTATGGCTACACCTTC
TRBV5-1	TRBD1	TRBJ2-7	.	CASSLVGTGGDEQYF	TGCGCCAGCAGCTTGGTTGGGACAGGGGGAGACGAGCAGTACTTC
TRBV5-1	.	TRBJ2-7	once	CASSLAGSAYEQYF	TGCGCCAGCAGCTTGGCTGGAAGCGCCTACGAGCAGTACTTC
TRBV5-6	.	TRBJ2-2	.	CASLRWNTGELFF	TGTGCCAGCCTTAGATGGAACACCGGGGAGCTGTTTTTT
TRBV13	.	TRBJ2-1	.	CASSPRAVTEQFF	TGTGCCAGCAGCCCGCGGGCGGTTACTGAGCAGTTCTTC
TRBV15	TRBD2	TRBJ2-1	.	CATSRGEGSGYEQFF	TGTGCCACCAGCAGAGGGGAGGGCTCAGGGTATGAGCAGTTCTTC
TRBV6-1	.	TRBJ2-1	.	CASSDQGNEQFF	TGTGCCAGCAGCGACCAGGGAAATGAGCAGTTCTTC
TRBV9	.	TRBJ2-2	.	CASSGTRGANTGELFF	TGTGCCAGCAGCGGGACCAGGGGAGCGAACACCGGGGAGCTGTTTTTT
TRBV28	.	TRBJ1-6	.	CASSSSTLPLHF	TGTGCCAGCAGTTCCTCTACCTTACCCCTCCACTTT
TRBV10-1	.	TRBJ2-1	few	CASSEYLRNEQFF	TGCGCCAGCAGTGAGTACTTGAGGAATGAGCAGTTCTTC
TRBV5-1	.	TRBJ2-3	.	CASSLELGTDTQYF	TGCGCCAGCAGCTTGGAACTGGGCACAGATACGCAGTATTTT
TRBV30	TRBD2	TRBJ2-5	.	CAWSLGLPEETQYF	TGTGCCTGGAGTCTGGGACTACCGGAGGAGACCCAGTACTTC
TRBV5-6	.	TRBJ2-7	.	CASSLGQYEQYF	TGTGCCAGCAGCCTTGGACAGTACGAGCAGTACTTC
TRBV14	.	TRBJ2-1	.	CASSPTGSLLYNEQFF	TGTGCCAGCAGCCCGACGGGGTCCCTCCTCTACAATGAGCAGTTCTTC
TRBV7-6	TRBD2	TRBJ2-7	.	CASSSGTSGRYEQYF	TGTGCCAGCAGCTCGGGGACTAGCGGGAGATACGAGCAGTACTTC
TRBV2	TRBD2	TRBJ2-2	.	CASSIQLAGMNTGELFF	TGTGCCAGCAGTATCCAACTAGCGGGAATGAACACCGGGGAGCTGTTTTTT
TRBV7-3	.	TRBJ2-3	.	CASSTQPGGRDTQYF	TGTGCCAGCAGCACACAGCCAGGGGGGAGGGATACGCAGTATTTT
TRBV29-1	TRBD1	TRBJ2-7	.	CSVGTGGGEQYF	TGCAGCGTAGGGACAGGGGGCGGCGAGCAGTACTTC
TRBV5-1	TRBD2	TRBJ2-7	.	CASSLALVAGVYEQYF	TGCGCCAGCAGCTTGGCCTTGGTAGCGGGGGTGTACGAGCAGTACTTC
TRBV19	.	TRBJ1-2	.	CASSIDQGRDGYTF	TGTGCCAGTAGTATAGATCAGGGGAGGGATGGCTACACCTTC
TRBV5-1	.	TRBJ2-5	.	CASSLEGLGETQYF	TGCGCCAGCAGCTTGGAGGGGCTTGGGGAGACCCAGTACTTC
TRBV5-4	TRBD1	TRBJ1-2	.	CASSLGTGGIYGYTF	TGTGCCAGCAGCTTGGGGACAGGTGGGATCTATGGCTACACCTTC
TRBV10-2	TRBD1	TRBJ1-5	once	CASSEMSQGVNQPQHF	TGCGCCAGCAGTGAAATGTCTCAGGGGGTTAATCAGCCCCAGCATTTT
TRBV5-6	.	TRBJ2-7	few	CASSLPDFYEQYF	TGTGCCAGCAGCTTGCCTGACTTCTACGAGCAGTACTTC
TRBV29-1	TRBD1	TRBJ1-4	.	CSVSGTGDSEKLFF	TGCAGCGTCTCCGGGACAGGGGACTCTGAAAAACTGTTTTTT
TRBV10-3	.	TRBJ1-5	.	CAISRGSNQPQHF	TGTGCCATCAGTCGCGGGAGCAATCAGCCCCAGCATTTT
TRBV29-1	TRBD2	TRBJ2-1	.	CSVSSGRIYNEQFF	TGCAGCGTCTCTAGCGGGAGAATCTACAATGAGCAGTTCTTC
TRBV19	.	TRBJ2-3	once	CASSIGPSGTDTQYF	TGTGCCAGTAGTATAGGGCCAAGCGGCACAGATACGCAGTATTTT
TRBV7-3	TRBD2	TRBJ2-1	.	CASSHSGRAGYNEQFF	TGTGCCAGCAGCCATAGCGGGAGAGCGGGCTACAATGAGCAGTTCTTC
TRBV6-5	.	TRBJ2-7	.	CASKRTGESYEQYF	TGTGCCAGCAAGAGGACGGGAGAATCCTACGAGCAGTACTTC
TRBV18	TRBD1	TRBJ2-7	.	CASSPPWGQVTYEQYF	TGTGCCAGCTCACCACCGTGGGGACAGGTTACCTACGAGCAGTACTTC
TRBV19	TRBD2	TRBJ2-7	.	CASSSIRASGSYEQYF	TGTGCCAGTAGTTCCATCAGGGCTAGCGGCTCCTACGAGCAGTACTTC
TRBV6-6	TRBD1	TRBJ2-2	.	CASSLGQGDTGELFF	TGTGCCAGCAGTCTGGGACAGGGAGACACCGGGGAGCTGTTTTTT
TRBV5-1	.	TRBJ2-5	.	CASSVSGTRETQYF	TGCGCCAGCAGCGTCTCCGGGACACGAGAGACCCAGTACTTC
TRBV5-1	TRBD2	TRBJ2-3	few	CASSFGGLGEDTQYF	TGCGCCAGCAGCTTTGGGGGACTAGGCGAAGATACGCAGTATTTT
TRBV4-1	TRBD1	TRBJ2-7	few	CASSQGQGASYEQYF	TGCGCCAGCAGCCAAGGACAGGGAGCGTCCTACGAGCAGTACTTC
TRBV6-5	.	TRBJ2-7	.	CASSYSGSSYEQYF	TGTGCCAGCAGTTACTCTGGTAGCTCCTACGAGCAGTACTTC
TRBV5-5	TRBD2	TRBJ2-5	.	CASSLEREGWETQYF	TGTGCCAGCAGCTTAGAGCGGGAGGGTTGGGAGACCCAGTACTTC
TRBV11-3	TRBD2	TRBJ2-5	.	CASSLGGSAQETQYF	TGTGCCAGCAGCTTGGGCGGGAGTGCCCAAGAGACCCAGTACTTC
TRBV5-4	.	TRBJ1-1	.	CASSQTTNTEAFF	TGTGCCAGCAGCCAGACAACGAACACTGAAGCTTTCTTT
TRBV6-1	TRBD1	TRBJ2-5	few	CASSEAPGTGTETQYF	TGTGCCAGCAGTGAAGCCCCCGGGACAGGGACGGAGACCCAGTACTTC
TRBV7-2	.	TRBJ2-3	.	CASSFSTDTQYF	TGTGCCAGCAGCTTCTCCACAGATACGCAGTATTTT
TRBV2	TRBD2	TRBJ2-7	.	CASTLGVAGDGQYF	TGTGCCAGCACCCTCGGGGTAGCGGGAGACGGACAGTACTTC
TRBV5-1	TRBD1	TRBJ1-4	few	CASSLVGQGRTNEKLFF	TGCGCCAGCAGCTTGGTGGGACAGGGTCGAACTAATGAAAAACTGTTTTTT
TRBV5-1	.	TRBJ2-2	.	CASSSLAPSLAGELFF	TGCGCCAGCAGCTCCCTAGCGCCTAGCCTAGCCGGGGAGCTGTTTTTT
TRBV28	.	TRBJ2-7	few	CASSLLSRTVSYEQYF	TGTGCCAGCAGTCTACTATCCCGGACAGTCTCCTACGAGCAGTACTTC
TRBV19	TRBD2	TRBJ2-7	.	CASSPRAGGGEPYEQYF	TGTGCCAGTAGTCCTCGCGCGGGAGGCGGAGAACCCTACGAGCAGTACTTC
TRBV6-6	.	TRBJ2-7	.	CASSYGRSAEQYF	TGTGCCAGCAGTTATGGGAGATCGGCCGAGCAGTACTTC